The 8 T cell receptor beta chains listed next were all sequenced from one sample in a study of shared clonotypes between healthy human individuals. CD45RO-negative, CCR7-selected cells formed the naive CD8 fraction, which excluded terminally differentiated effector memory CD45RA+ cells. Data came from immunoSEQ multiplex PCR; TCRdb stores just in-frame clones and leaves some out. In the table there are about 700,000 clones, about 91% of which are singletons. The material sequenced was naive CD8+ T cells sorted from blood. These receptors were obtained from a man in his thirties or forties in good health.

This chain uses TRBV5-1 with TRBJ1-1; tentatively, D is TRBD1 (5 bases). Germline lookup yields CDR1 SGHRS and CDR2 YFSETQ. This CDR3 is 14 amino acids long. V was shortened by 0 bases and J by 2 bases, with 8 bases between the two germline ends. This CDR3 is CASSLARVNTEAFF. The DNA of the CDR3 is TGCGCCAGCAGCTTGGCCAGGGTCAACACTGAAGCTTTCTTT.

The chain has TRBV28 and TRBJ2-7; D unclear. CDR3 size: 14 residues. CDR1 and CDR2 from the germline V gene are MDHEN and SYDVKM. Trimming pared 1 base from V and 4 bases from J, leaving 11 bases between. CDR3 protein: CASSLFGPGYEQYF. The CDR3, as DNA: TGTGCCAGCAGTTTATTCGGTCCGGGTTACGAGCAGTACTTC.

V gene TRBV4-1 combines with J gene TRBJ2-7; weak D call: TRBD1 (6 bases). From germline, CDR1 is MGHRA and CDR2 YSYEKL. The CDR3 length is 15 residues. The germline V and J ends were trimmed by 0 bases and 2 bases, with 11 bases remaining between them. The CDR3 region is CASSQEAAGAYEQYF. The CDR3, as DNA: TGCGCCAGCAGCCAAGAAGCGGCAGGGGCCTACGAGCAGTACTTC.

The chain joins TRBV15 to TRBJ2-3, with 12 bases aligning to TRBD2. J gave up 0 bases and V 1 base, and 5 bases lay outside the gene matches. The CDR3 covers 18 residues. Per germline, CDR1 LNHNV and CDR2 YYDKDF (reference sequence). The CDR3 loop is CATSRGPGLAGSTDTQYF. The CDR3 DNA is TGTGCCACCAGCAGAGGACCGGGACTAGCGGGCAGCACAGATACGCAGTATTTT. The full variable domain, rest sourced from reference TRBV15 and TRBJ2-3, is DAMVIQNPRYQVTQFGKPVTLSCSQTLNHNVMYWYQQKSSQAPKLLFHYYDKDFNNEADTPDNFQSRRPNTSFCFLDIRSPGLGDTAMYLCATSRGPGLAGSTDTQYFGPGTRLTVL.

The chain has TRBV7-2 and TRBJ2-2, with no clear D. The germline V and J ends were trimmed by 1 base and 3 bases, with 3 bases remaining between them. The germline CDR1 and CDR2 sequences are SGHTA and FQGNSA. This CDR3 is 13 amino acids long. CDR3 sequence (DNA): TGTGCCAGCAGCTTAGACCACACCGGGGAGCTGTTTTTT. It translates to CASSLDHTGELFF. Filled out from reference TRBV7-2 and TRBJ2-2, the complete variable domain reads GAGVSQSPSNKVTEKGKDVELRCDPISGHTALYWYRQSLGQGLEFLIYFQGNSAPDKSGLPSDRFSAERTGGSVSTLTIQRTQQEDSAVYLCASSLDHTGELFFGEGSRLTVL.

The genes are TRBV19 and TRBJ2-1, with no clear D. The CDR3 runs 14 residues. The V and J ends lost 3 bases and 3 bases respectively, with 9 bases between them. Germline-derived CDR1 and CDR2 are LNHDA and SQIVND (reference sequence). The DNA for the CDR3 is TGTGCCAGTAGTATGAAATCACTCTACAATGAGCAGTTCTTC. It is translated as CASSMKSLYNEQFF.

This sequence joins TRBV7-2 and TRBJ2-2; 7 nucleotides line up with TRBD2. Germline V CDR1 and CDR2: SGHTA, FQGNSA. The CDR3 is 16 residues long. V shed 1 base and J 3 bases; nucleotides not matched to a gene: 5. CDR3 sequence: CASSLVAGVDTGELFF. The DNA for the CDR3 is TGTGCCAGCAGCTTAGTGGCGGGAGTGGACACCGGGGAGCTGTTTTTT.

The chain has TRBV7-9 and TRBJ2-7; TRBD2 aligns across 7 bases. The J segment lost 2 bases and the V segment lost 5 bases, leaving 12 bases of the junction unmatched. Germline V gene lookup returns CDR1 SEHNR and CDR2 FQNEAQ (reference sequence). This CDR3 has 16 amino acids. The CDR3 bases are TGTGCCAGCAGCCCCGAGCGGGACGGCTACGCCTACGAGCAGTACTTC. Its translation is CASSPERDGYAYEQYF.